This T cell receptor (beta chain) comes out of a study of vaccination and CD4 T cells after COVID-19. The Oncomine TCR Beta short-read assay sequenced DNA from cultured CD4+ T cells. TCRdb called the PCR reads again in MiXCR, with one record for every CDR3 protein. The table has fewer than 5,000 distinct CDR3 sequences, around 43% seen once; the top ten hold less than 45%. Noted treatment: 10-day PBMC culture with coronavirus spike peptide pools or control peptides (ViraFEST assay). Unexposed donor CD4+ T cells predated the COVID-19 pandemic, collected 2011-2018. Antigen-specific T cells were expanded with peptide pools by ViraFEST, and TCRs were then sequenced. This clonotype was seen more than once but under ten times. Antigen specificity is unknown. Per the germline V gene, CDR1 is MNHEY and CDR2 is SMNVEV (reference sequence). This CDR3 region has 14 residues. V was shortened by 4 bases and J by 5 bases, with 14 bases between the two germline ends.

The chain recombines TRBV27 with TRBJ1-1, with unresolved D. The specimen was CD4+ T cells from blood, cultured in vitro. The sequence was collected from a human donor in good health. CDR3 loop: CASSYQGGRTEAFF. The CDR3 DNA sequence: TGTGCCAGCAGTTATCAAGGAGGCAGGACTGAAGCTTTCTTT.